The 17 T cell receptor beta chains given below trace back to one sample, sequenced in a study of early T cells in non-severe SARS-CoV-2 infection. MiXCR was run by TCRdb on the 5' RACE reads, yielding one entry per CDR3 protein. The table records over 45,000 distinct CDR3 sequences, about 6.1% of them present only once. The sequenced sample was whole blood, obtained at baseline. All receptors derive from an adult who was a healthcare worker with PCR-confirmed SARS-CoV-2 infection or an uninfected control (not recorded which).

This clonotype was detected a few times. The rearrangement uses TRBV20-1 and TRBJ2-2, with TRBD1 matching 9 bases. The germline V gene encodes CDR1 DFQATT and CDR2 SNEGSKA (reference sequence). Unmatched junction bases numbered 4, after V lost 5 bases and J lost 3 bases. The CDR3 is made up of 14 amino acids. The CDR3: CSAATGGYTGELFF. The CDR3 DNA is TGCAGTGCTGCGACAGGGGGTTACACCGGGGAGCTGTTTTTT.

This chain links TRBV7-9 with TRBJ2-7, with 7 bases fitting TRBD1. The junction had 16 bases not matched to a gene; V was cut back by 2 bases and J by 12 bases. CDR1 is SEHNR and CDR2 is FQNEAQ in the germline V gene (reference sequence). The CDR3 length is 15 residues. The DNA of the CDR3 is TGTGCCAGCAGCTTATGGGGGACAGTTGGTGATAGTGCGTACTTC. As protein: CASSLWGTVGDSAYF.

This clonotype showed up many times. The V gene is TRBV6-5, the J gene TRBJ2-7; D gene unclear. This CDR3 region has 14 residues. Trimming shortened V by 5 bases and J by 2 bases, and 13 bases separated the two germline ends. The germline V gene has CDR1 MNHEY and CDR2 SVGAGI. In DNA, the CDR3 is TGTGCCAGCAGTACTTACAGTGGAACCTACGAGCAGTACTTC. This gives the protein CASSTYSGTYEQYF.

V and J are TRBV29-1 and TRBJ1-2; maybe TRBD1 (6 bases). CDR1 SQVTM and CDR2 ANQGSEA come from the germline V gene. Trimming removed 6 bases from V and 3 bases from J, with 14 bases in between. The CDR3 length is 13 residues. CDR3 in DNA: TGCAGCGTAGCCTACGGGGGCGACTATGGCTACACCTTC. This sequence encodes CSVAYGGDYGYTF. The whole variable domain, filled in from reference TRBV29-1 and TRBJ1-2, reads SAVISQKPSRDICQRGTSLTIQCQVDSQVTMMFWYRQQPGQSLTLIATANQGSEATYESGFVIDKFPISRPNLTFSTLTVSNMSPEDSSIYLCSVAYGGDYGYTFGSGTRLTVV.

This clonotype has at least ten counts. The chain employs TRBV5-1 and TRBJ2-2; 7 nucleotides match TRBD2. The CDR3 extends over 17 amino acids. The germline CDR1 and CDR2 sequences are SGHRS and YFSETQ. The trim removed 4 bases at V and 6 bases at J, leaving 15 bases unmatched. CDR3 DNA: TGCGCCAGCAGCAAAACCGCGGGACTACCTGGTTCCGGGGAGCTGTTTTTT. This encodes CASSKTAGLPGSGELFF.

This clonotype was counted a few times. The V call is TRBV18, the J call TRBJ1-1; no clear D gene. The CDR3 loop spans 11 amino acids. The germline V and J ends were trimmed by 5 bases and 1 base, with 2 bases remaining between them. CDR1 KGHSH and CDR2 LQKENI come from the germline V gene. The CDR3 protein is CASSSNTEAFF. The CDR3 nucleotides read TGTGCCAGCTCATCGAACACTGAAGCTTTCTTT.

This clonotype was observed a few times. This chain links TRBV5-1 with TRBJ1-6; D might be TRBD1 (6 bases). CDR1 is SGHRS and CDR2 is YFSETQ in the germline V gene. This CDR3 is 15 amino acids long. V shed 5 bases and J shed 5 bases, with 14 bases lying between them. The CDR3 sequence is CASSYQGRDNSPLHF. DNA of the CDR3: TGCGCCAGCAGTTATCAGGGGCGGGATAATTCACCCCTCCACTTT.

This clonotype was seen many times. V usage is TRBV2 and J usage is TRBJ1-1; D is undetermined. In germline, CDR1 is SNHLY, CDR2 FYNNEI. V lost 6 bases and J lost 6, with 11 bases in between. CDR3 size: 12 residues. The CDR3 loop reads CASSEGGSEAFF. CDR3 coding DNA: TGTGCCAGCAGCGAGGGAGGGTCTGAAGCTTTCTTT. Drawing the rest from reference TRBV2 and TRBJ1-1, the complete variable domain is EPEVTQTPSHQVTQMGQEVILRCVPISNHLYFYWYRQILGQKVEFLVSFYNNEISEKSEIFDDQFSVERPDGSNFTLKIRSTKLEDSAMYFCASSEGGSEAFFGQGTRLTVV.

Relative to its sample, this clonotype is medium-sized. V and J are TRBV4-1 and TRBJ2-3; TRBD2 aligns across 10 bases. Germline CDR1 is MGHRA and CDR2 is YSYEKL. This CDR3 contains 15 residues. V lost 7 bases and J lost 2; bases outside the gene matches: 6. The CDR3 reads CASNPLAGPTDTQYF. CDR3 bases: TGCGCCAGCAACCCACTAGCGGGGCCCACAGATACGCAGTATTTT.

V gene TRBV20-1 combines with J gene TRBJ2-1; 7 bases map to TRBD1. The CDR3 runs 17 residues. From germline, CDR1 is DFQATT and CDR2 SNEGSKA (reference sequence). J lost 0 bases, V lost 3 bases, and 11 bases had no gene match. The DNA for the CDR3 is TGCAGTGCTAGTCGCGCTGTGGGGGACAGCTCCTACAATGAGCAGTTCTTC. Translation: CSASRAVGDSSYNEQFF.

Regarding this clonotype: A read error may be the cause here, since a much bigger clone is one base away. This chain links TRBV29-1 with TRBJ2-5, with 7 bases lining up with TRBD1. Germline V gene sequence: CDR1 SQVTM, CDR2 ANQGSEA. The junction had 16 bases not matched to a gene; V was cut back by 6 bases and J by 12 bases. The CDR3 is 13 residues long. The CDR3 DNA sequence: TGCAGCGTGAATCCTCAGGGGGTGGTTCGGGAGTACTTC. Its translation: CSVNPQGVVREYF.

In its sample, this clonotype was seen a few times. In DNA, the CDR3 is TGTGCCAGCAGTTATTCTGAGAACACTGAAGCTTTCTTT. It encodes CASSYSENTEAFF. The genes are TRBV6-5 and TRBJ1-1, with D uncertain. Germline loops: CDR1 MNHEY, CDR2 SVGAGI. V was trimmed by 3 bases and J by 1 base, leaving 6 bases between them. The CDR3 is made up of 13 amino acids.

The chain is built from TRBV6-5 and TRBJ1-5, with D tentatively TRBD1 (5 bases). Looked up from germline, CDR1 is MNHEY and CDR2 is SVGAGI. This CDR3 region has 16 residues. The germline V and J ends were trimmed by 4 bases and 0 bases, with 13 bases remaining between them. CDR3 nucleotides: TGTGCCAGCAGTTTTGATGGGGCGAATAGCAATCAGCCCCAGCATTTT. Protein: CASSFDGANSNQPQHF.

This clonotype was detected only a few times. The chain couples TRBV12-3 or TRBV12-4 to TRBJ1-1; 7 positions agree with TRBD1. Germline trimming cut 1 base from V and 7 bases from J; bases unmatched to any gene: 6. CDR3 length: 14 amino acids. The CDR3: CASSLEGQALEAFF. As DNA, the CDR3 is TGTGCCAGCAGTTTAGAAGGACAGGCCCTTGAAGCTTTCTTT.

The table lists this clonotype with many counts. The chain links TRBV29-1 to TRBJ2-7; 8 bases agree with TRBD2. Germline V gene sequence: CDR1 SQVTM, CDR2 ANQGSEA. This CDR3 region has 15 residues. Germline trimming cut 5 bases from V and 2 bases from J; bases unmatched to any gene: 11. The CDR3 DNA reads TGCAGCGTTAGCCCAAGCGGGGGAGCCACCTACGAGCAGTACTTC. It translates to CSVSPSGGATYEQYF.

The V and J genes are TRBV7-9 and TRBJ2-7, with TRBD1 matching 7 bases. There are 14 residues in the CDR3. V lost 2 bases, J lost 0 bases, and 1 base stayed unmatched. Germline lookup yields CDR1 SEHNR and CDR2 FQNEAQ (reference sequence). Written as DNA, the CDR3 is TGTGCCAGCAGCTTAAGGGACAGCTCCTACGAGCAGTACTTC. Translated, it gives CASSLRDSSYEQYF.

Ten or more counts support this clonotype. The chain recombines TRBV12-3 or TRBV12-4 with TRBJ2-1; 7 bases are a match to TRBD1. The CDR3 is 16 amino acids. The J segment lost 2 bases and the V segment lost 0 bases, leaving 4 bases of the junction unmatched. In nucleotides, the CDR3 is TGTGCCAGCAGTTTAGCAGGGGGCTTGACCTACAATGAGCAGTTCTTC. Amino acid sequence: CASSLAGGLTYNEQFF.